This T cell receptor (beta chain) originates from a study of blood T cell repertoires in COVID-19. About the study: COVID-19 samples, acute and convalescent, were from the United States, Italy and Spain. T cells, B-cell-depleted T cells, or PBMCs supplied cDNA or gDNA.

During active infection, Seattle patients enrolled and were then monitored through disease. The V and J ends lost 7 bases and 6 bases, in that order; junction bases with no gene match: 15. CDR1 is MDHEN, CDR2 SYDVKM, per germline. This CDR3 is built from 17 residues. Per the original data handling: Reference gene primers were amplified, and this amplification served to estimate nucleated cell counts. The assay was immunoSEQ multiplex PCR, and TCRdb's table has in-frame clones only and misses some. That table supplies the V and J calls and clone size; D and trimming were determined from the DNA. This sample has 150,000 to 200,000 clones, with around 92% found just once.

Sequenced input: peripheral blood. The chain combines TRBV28 with TRBJ1-1; 12 positions agree with TRBD1. The sequence came from a man aged 30-40 years with COVID-19, enrolled during active disease. The CDR3 coding sequence is TGTGCCAGCATCCCCACGCCGGGACAGGGGGCAATCGCTGAAGCTTTCTTT. Its protein product is CASIPTPGQGAIAEAFF.